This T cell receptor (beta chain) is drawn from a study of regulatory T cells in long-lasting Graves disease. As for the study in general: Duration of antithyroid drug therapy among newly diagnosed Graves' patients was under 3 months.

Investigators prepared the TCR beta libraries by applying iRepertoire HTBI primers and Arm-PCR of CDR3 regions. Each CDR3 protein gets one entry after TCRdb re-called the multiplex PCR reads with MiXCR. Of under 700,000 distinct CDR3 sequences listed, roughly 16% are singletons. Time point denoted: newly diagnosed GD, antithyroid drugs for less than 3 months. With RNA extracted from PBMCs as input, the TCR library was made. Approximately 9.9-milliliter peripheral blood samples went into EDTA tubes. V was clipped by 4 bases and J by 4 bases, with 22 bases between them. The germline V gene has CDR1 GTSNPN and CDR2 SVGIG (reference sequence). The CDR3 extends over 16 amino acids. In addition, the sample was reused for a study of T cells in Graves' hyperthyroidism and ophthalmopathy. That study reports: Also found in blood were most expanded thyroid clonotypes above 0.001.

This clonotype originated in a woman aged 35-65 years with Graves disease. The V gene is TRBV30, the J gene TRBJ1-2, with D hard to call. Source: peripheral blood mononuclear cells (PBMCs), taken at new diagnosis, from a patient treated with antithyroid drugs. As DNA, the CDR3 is TGTGCCTGGATATCTGGCCGAGTACCCCCCCCCTATGGCTACACCTTC. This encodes CAWISGRVPPPYGYTF.